This TCR beta chain was documented in a study of cytomegalovirus exposure and HLA in healthy donors (dated by TCRdb to about 2017). Study-level background: An earlier analysis of 587 of the donors reported roughly 270 Gb of sequence data and some 120 million unique TCR beta sequences from roughly 180 million T cells. Donor age, sex, ethnicity and CMV serostatus were compiled together with the repertoire data. A later analysis re-analyzed previously published TCR beta repertoires from 650 to 800 donors and added high-resolution HLA genotyping to study TCR occurrence patterns. An earlier analysis of roughly 600 of the donors used high-throughput TCR beta sequencing to judge whether each TCR beta V gene segment behaved as functional or pseudogenic. Using immunosequencing, the study profiled T cell repertoires from 500 to 800 subjects and related those repertoires to cytomegalovirus serostatus. To predict cytomegalovirus infection status, the study brought together high-throughput TCR immunosequencing, statistical association of individual TCRs with disease status, and machine learning. The study aimed to test whether signatures of past pathogen exposure could be identified by cataloging public T cell receptors. Of the approximately 400 genotyped donors, 75% to 85% were placed in the genetic ancestry cluster associated with self-reported Caucasian donors. A separate validation cohort of roughly 130 different subjects was used in addition to the 666-subject first cohort. HLA typing covered class I and class II loci at four-digit resolution. Rather than using new phenotypic data, the later analysis identified candidate immune exposures from TCR beta sequences and from how often those sequences occurred across donors. All discovery cohort repertoires had been generated on a single sequencing platform. Typing coverage differed by locus: A, B, C, DRB1 and DQB1 were typed in about 620-640 donors, DQA1 in roughly 510, DPA1 in approximately 600, and DPB1 in just under 490. Among 398 genotyped donors of the cohort, an average of about 240,000 unique TCR beta nucleotide sequences was sequenced per donor, of which 15% to 20% were non-productive. About 300 gigabases of sequencing data and around 85 million unique TCR sequences made up an early release that covered several hundred HLA-typed donors. A later genetic analysis took genome-wide SNP genotypes for about three fifths of the roughly 670 donors and used that subset as a discovery cohort. A handful of DR-DQ haplotypes were handled as single units for association and clustering because linkage in the cohort was strong.

CDR1 and CDR2, looked up from the germline V gene (reference sequence), are SGHNT and YYREEE. V is shortened by 4 bases, J by 8 bases, and the region joining them spans 21 bases. The CDR3 runs 15 amino acids, cysteine and phenylalanine included. Only the CDR3 portion is preserved as DNA: 45 bases, with reading frame beginning at the first base. The cohort comprised more than 550 healthy bone marrow donors. All cohort members were sampled while nominally healthy, although unrecorded immune exposures were likely present. The donor tested CMV seronegative, placing the donor among the 350 or so seronegative members of the cohort. A peripheral blood sample was collected from each donor, and TCR beta sequencing was performed on peripheral blood mononuclear cells. Genomic DNA extraction from the blood cell samples was performed with the Qiagen DNeasy Blood Extraction Kit. Results and caveats for the whole study, not just this receptor: Several of the top co-occurrence clusters appeared to be linked to parvovirus B19, influenza, CMV and Epstein-Barr virus, according to a later analysis. In this cohort, only TCR beta chains were sequenced, and detectable features were limited by the absence of alpha or paired-chain data. CMV serostatus was the only immune exposure information available for the cohort. Compared with equally common non-associated chains, HLA-associated TCR beta chains in a later analysis were more clonally expanded and had lower generation probabilities. Correlated functional status among segregating V segments might be attributable to linkage disequilibrium, but an unknown experimental factor could not be ruled out. Some IMGT-functional V segments, including TRBV6-2 and TRBV6-3, could not be distinguished by the 87-base-pair reads and were therefore excluded. In an earlier analysis of roughly 500 of the donors, most TCR beta V segments appeared in productive rearrangements about 87% or about 30% of the time, broadly matching IMGT annotations. Compared with the roughly 710-donor mean, donors in an Asian-associated ancestry cluster had fewer N-insertions in productive TCRs, according to a later genetic analysis. According to the authors, the approach could potentially be generalized to other disease states and immunological phenotypes. HLA typing was unavailable for some donors at each locus, so association tests used only the typed subset. The classifier was reported to diagnose cytomegalovirus status with high specificity and sensitivity in both the original and validation cohorts. A further reported finding was that TCR beta sequences accurately predicted the HLA-A and HLA-B alleles for most subjects in the first cohort. Sequencing depth was assumed to be roughly uniform across donors in the presence/absence analyses, though that assumption may not hold. Most CMV-associated TCR beta chains appeared to be HLA-restricted in a later analysis, and the HLA associations seemed to be driven largely by CMV exposure. When HLA alleles, especially DR and DQ, strongly co-occurred, TCR associations were difficult to assign to individual alleles. In a later genetic analysis, a missense DCLRE1C variant was associated with V-gene and J-gene trimming of TCR beta chains, and the association was replicated in an independent cohort. A later analysis found that TCR association rates varied across HLA loci, with DRB1 alleles showing the most associated TCRs and HLA-C alleles the fewest. Most TCR sequences were seen in very few donors, while some public TCRs were found in many individuals. Specific HLA alleles were associated with 15,000 to 20,000 TCR beta sequences at a false discovery rate of 0.05 in a later analysis. In vitro tests confirmed that three of the cytomegalovirus-associated TCR beta chains recognize cytomegalovirus antigens. Some 15 rarely observed V segments, including chromosome 9 orphons, were excluded from the earlier analysis of several hundred of the donors because counts were too low. The sequencing pipeline was judged likely to have produced a cluster of highly shared sequence variants as a technical artifact. A total of some 180 TCR beta chains were listed by the study as associated with cytomegalovirus.

A remark on this clone: Its target antigen remains unknown. Within one base of it there is no much larger clone, and no base qualities were kept.

To prepare the library, the immunoSEQ multiplex PCR assay was applied. A mixture of 60 forward primers for TCR Vbeta segments and 13 reverse primers for TCR Jbeta segments was used in the multiplex PCR. The CDR3 region of rearranged TCR beta genes was amplified from genomic DNA by a multiplex PCR assay. Amplified TCR beta libraries were sequenced as 87-base-pair reads on the Illumina HiSeq System. For the original study's pipeline: Across the 666 repertoires, a later analysis counted around 80 million unique TCR beta chains, 9 million to 14 million of which were shared by at least two donors. To remove PCR and sequencing errors, raw reads were error-corrected and collapsed into unique sequences using a nearest-neighbor algorithm that merged closely related sequences. V, D and J gene segments were assigned by aligning CDR3 sequences to IMGT reference sequences. For a sequence to be retained, at least a six-nucleotide match to both a V gene segment and a J gene segment was required. A rearrangement counted as productive if the CDR3 had no stop codons and remained in frame with V and J, and every other rearrangement counted as non-productive. CDR3 was defined according to IMGT convention as the region running from the second conserved V-encoded cysteine to the conserved J-encoded phenylalanine. In an earlier analysis of roughly 610 of the donors, sequences lacking an unambiguous match to a single V gene segment were excluded. In an earlier analysis of about 590 of the donors, a V segment was called functional when productive rearrangements were above 56.7%, and segregating when the standard deviation between donors exceeded 5%. To diagnose cytomegalovirus status from the catalog of TCR beta chain sequences, a statistical classification framework was built. In a later analysis, TCR nucleotide sequences were compared against IMGT/GENE-DB human TR gene sequences so that V and J genes could be assigned. In a later analysis, CDR3 sequences and most-parsimonious VDJ recombination scenarios were assigned using the TCRdist pipeline. In a later analysis, every TCR beta chain was defined by the combination of its CDR3 amino acid sequence and its V-gene family, and reads without a unique V-gene family were dropped. As a way to deal with suspected cross-contamination and a sequencing artifact, a later analysis dropped 500 to 700 nucleotide sequences that were highly shared and had low generation probability. In a later analysis, a clonal expansion index for each public chain was calculated from normalized within-repertoire ranks of inferred template counts. In a later analysis, generation probabilities were computed using a VDJ recombination model fitted to out-of-frame rearrangements, and the results were checked against IGoR. In a later analysis, TCR-TCR, TCR-HLA and TCR-CMV co-occurrence was scored with hypergeometric tests, and a repertoire-size bias correction was applied to TCR pairs. False discovery rates were estimated in a later analysis by permuting HLA or CMV assignments 20 times. A later analysis grouped co-occurring TCRs with DBSCAN, adding TCRdist sequence similarity when clustering within HLA-allele-positive subsets. Co-occurrence clustering excluded repertoires with fewer than 30,000 or more than 120,000 public chains, plus five with anomalous nucleotide sharing. As stored in TCRdb, this immuneACCESS dataset retains in-frame rearrangements with V and J assigned. A fraction of the clones does not appear; measured against another copy, unresolved V genes explain less than half of the discrepancy, and the remainder lacks a known reason. The V and J calls and clone size are taken from that table; D and trimming were inferred from the DNA. Across this sample there are some 96,000 clones, with around 60% seen only once. The ten largest account for 3% to 3.5% of the sample.

The clonotype originates from a man aged 55-75 years in good health and CMV-seronegative. Recombination linked TRBV5-4 to TRBJ1-2, and TRBD1 may be the D gene, going by 5 matching bases. The source material was PBMCs. CDR3 sequence: CASSAQIDSFDGYTF. Here is the DNA: TGTGCCAGCAGCGCGCAGATAGACAGCTTTGACGGCTACACCTTC.